The clone carrying this T cell receptor (beta chain) was counted between two and nine times. Specified time point: newly diagnosed GD, antithyroid drugs for less than 3 months. The authors made the TCR library using RNA they extracted from PBMCs. The CDR3 extends over 16 amino acids. The germline gives CDR1 MNHGY, CDR2 SVAAGI. V was clipped by 2 bases and J by 4 bases, with 18 bases between them. The data were taken from a study of regulatory T cells in long-lasting Graves disease. According to the study, TCR beta libraries were built with iRepertoire HTBI primers and CDR3-region Arm-PCR. TCRdb passed the multiplex PCR reads through MiXCR, listing each CDR3 protein once. Found here are 350,000 to 500,000 distinct CDR3 sequences, about 14% of them singletons; the top ten hold approximately 17%. These data were likewise used in another study, on T cells in Graves' hyperthyroidism and ophthalmopathy. From that paper: Graves' hyperthyroidism without ophthalmopathy progression within 18 months was termed stable. Diagnosis relied on clinical symptoms, serum thyroxine and TRAb, thyroid ultrasound and orbital computed tomography.

The material sequenced was peripheral blood mononuclear cells (PBMCs), taken at new diagnosis, from a patient treated with antithyroid drugs. The chain couples TRBV6-9 to TRBJ2-7; tentatively, D is TRBD1 or TRBD2 (6 bases each). This clonotype was obtained from a woman in her fifties or sixties with Graves disease. This CDR3 reads CASSYGPLTGRYEQYF. The CDR3 DNA sequence: TGTGCCAGCAGTTATGGGCCCCTCACAGGGAGGTACGAGCAGTACTTC.